This T cell receptor beta chain was sequenced for a study of T cells in Graves' hyperthyroidism and ophthalmopathy. Findings and limits, study-wide: Through a model of 13 V-J features, ophthalmopathy was separated from stable hyperthyroidism.

Of note for this clonotype: Its antigen is unknown.

The CDR3 totals 11 residues. V gave up 11 bases and J gave up 7 bases, with 12 bases separating them. CDR1 and CDR2 from the germline V gene are ENHRY and SYGVKD. TCR beta CDR3 region amplification was performed from RNA transcripts. A set of HTBI primers served as the primers for a first-round RT-PCR of the TCR CDR3. Each CDR3 protein is one row after TCRdb ran MiXCR on the multiplex PCR reads. The sample has about 480,000 distinct CDR3 sequences, roughly 22% seen once. Uncontrolled infection, other autoimmune disease, pregnancy or lactation led to exclusion. Fresh peripheral blood, 10 ml, yielded the PBMCs.

The chain combines TRBV10-3 with TRBJ2-1; tentatively, D is TRBD2 (5 bases). This sequence was found in an older woman with Graves' ophthalmopathy. The specimen sequenced was blood. In DNA, the CDR3 is TGTGCCTCCTTGGCGGGTAATGAGCAGTTCTTC. This gives the protein CASLAGNEQFF.